This TCR beta chain is from a study of cytomegalovirus exposure and HLA in healthy donors. Points on this clone: Antigen specificity is unknown.

Regarding the study as a whole: Segments of the TCR beta V type were, in most cases, productive about 87% or about 30% of the time in an earlier analysis. Later analysis associated a missense DCLRE1C variant with TCR beta V- and J-gene trimming.

The PCR employed 60 Vbeta primers together with 13 Jbeta primers. Some clones are missing from TCRdb's copy, which holds only in-frame ones; the method was immunoSEQ multiplex PCR. The sample consists of 150,000 to 170,000 clones, approximately 80% of them appearing once. The source of this sequence is a woman in her forties in good health and CMV-seropositive. The sequenced sample consisted of PBMCs.

CDR3 sequence reads: CASSQGLAGPLGEQYF. CDR3 nucleotide sequence: TGTGCCAGCAGCCAGGGACTAGCGGGACCCCTGGGGGAGCAGTACTTC. This chain uses TRBV7-2 with TRBJ2-7; 13 bases fit TRBD2. Germline V gene sequence: CDR1 SGHTA, CDR2 FQGNSA. J gave up 7 bases and V 5 bases, and 11 bases lay outside the gene matches. The CDR3 sequence is 16 residues long.